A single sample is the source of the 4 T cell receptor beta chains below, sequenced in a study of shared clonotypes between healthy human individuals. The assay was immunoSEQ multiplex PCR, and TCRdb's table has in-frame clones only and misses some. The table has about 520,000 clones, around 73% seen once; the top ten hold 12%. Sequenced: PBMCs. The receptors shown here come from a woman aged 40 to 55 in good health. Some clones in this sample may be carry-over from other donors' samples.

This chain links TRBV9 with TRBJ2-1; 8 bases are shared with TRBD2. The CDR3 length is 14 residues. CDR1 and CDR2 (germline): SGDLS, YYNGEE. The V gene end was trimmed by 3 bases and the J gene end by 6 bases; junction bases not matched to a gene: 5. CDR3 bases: TGTGCCAGCAGCGCCAGCGGGAGTTCCAATGAGCAGTTCTTC. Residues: CASSASGSSNEQFF. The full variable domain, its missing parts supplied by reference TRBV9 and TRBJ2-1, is DSGVTQTPKHLITATGQRVTLRCSPRSGDLSVYWYQQSLDQGLQFLIQYYNGEERAKGNILERFSAQQFPDLHSELNLSSLELGDSALYFCASSASGSSNEQFFGPGTRLTVL.

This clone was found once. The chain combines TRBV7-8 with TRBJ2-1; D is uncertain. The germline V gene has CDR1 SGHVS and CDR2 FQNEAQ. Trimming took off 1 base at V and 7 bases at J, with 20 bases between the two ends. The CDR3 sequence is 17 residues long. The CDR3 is CASSLGAAFSLWNEQFF. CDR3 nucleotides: TGTGCCAGCAGCTTAGGGGCCGCTTTTAGTTTGTGGAATGAGCAGTTCTTC.

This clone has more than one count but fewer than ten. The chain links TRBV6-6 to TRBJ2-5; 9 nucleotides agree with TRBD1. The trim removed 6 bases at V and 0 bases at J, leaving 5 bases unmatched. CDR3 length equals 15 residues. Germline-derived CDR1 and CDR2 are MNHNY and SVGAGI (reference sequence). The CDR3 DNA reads TGTGCCAGCAGCCGGACAGGGGCCGACCAAGAGACCCAGTACTTC. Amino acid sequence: CASSRTGADQETQYF.

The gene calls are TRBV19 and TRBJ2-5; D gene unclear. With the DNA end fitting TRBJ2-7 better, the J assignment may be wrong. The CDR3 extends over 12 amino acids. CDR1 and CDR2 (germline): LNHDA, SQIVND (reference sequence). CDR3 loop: CASSSRSYEQYF. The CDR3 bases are TGTGCCAGTAGTAGCAGGAGCTACGAGCAGTACTTC.